These 20 T cell receptor beta chains were sequenced from one sample in a study of T cell changes during pregnancy in multiple sclerosis (dated 2019 in TCRdb). The library came from the immunoSEQ multiplex PCR assay. TCRdb's version of the immuneACCESS table is confined to in-frame rearrangements and falls short of the full clone set. An unresolved V gene accounts for under half of the shortfall where checked; the remainder is of unknown origin. For this sample the table gives about 67,000 clones, of which just over 90% were detected only once. The biggest ten clones account for almost 1.5% of the sample. The sequencing here drew on peripheral blood, taken in the second trimester of pregnancy. These receptors were obtained from a female donor with multiple sclerosis, enrolled in a pregnancy study.

This sequence joins TRBV4-2 and TRBJ2-7; 8 nucleotides line up with TRBD1. The CDR3 extends over 14 amino acids. CDR1 is LGHNA and CDR2 is YNFKEQ in the germline V gene. Trimming cost V 1 base and J 4 bases; bases outside gene matches: 3. The CDR3 is CASSQAGGRYEQYF. For the CDR3, the DNA is TGTGCCAGCAGCCAAGCAGGGGGCCGTTACGAGCAGTACTTC.

The chain employs TRBV7-9 and TRBJ2-3; D is unresolved. In germline, CDR1 is SEHNR, CDR2 FQNEAQ (reference sequence). This CDR3 is 14 amino acids long. V lost 2 bases to trimming and J lost 0 bases, with 6 bases between them. The CDR3 sequence is CASSLPLSTDTQYF. In DNA form, the CDR3 reads TGTGCCAGCAGCTTACCACTGAGCACAGATACGCAGTATTTT.

The chain links TRBV28 to TRBJ2-1, with 7 bases identical to TRBD2. Per the germline V gene, CDR1 is MDHEN and CDR2 is SYDVKM. The length of the CDR3 is 15 residues. Trimming at V came to 7 bases and at J to 0 bases, leaving 6 bases not matched to a gene. CDR3 loop: CASKLGGSSYNEQFF. CDR3 coding DNA: TGTGCCAGCAAGTTGGGCGGGAGCTCCTACAATGAGCAGTTCTTC.

This sequence joins TRBV19 and TRBJ2-1; no firm D call. Germline loops: CDR1 LNHDA, CDR2 SQIVND (reference sequence). V lost 4 bases and J lost 0, with 10 bases in between. The length of the CDR3 is 15 residues. CDR3 nucleotides: TGTGCCAGTAGTACCTATAAGAGCTCCTACAATGAGCAGTTCTTC. Translating gives CASSTYKSSYNEQFF. Looking up the rest from reference TRBV19 and TRBJ2-1 gives the full variable domain: DGGITQSPKYLFRKEGQNVTLSCEQNLNHDAMYWYRQDPGQGLRLIYYSQIVNDFQKGDIAEGYSVSREKKESFPLTVTSAQKNPTAFYLCASSTYKSSYNEQFFGPGTRLTVL.

The V call is TRBV5-1, the J call TRBJ1-1; 7 positions match TRBD1. The CDR3 has 15 amino acids. CDR1 is SGHRS and CDR2 is YFSETQ in the germline V gene. V shed 4 bases, J shed 2 bases, and the junction held 8 bases outside the gene matches. CDR3: CASSDTGDTNTEAFF. CDR3 DNA sequence: TGCGCCAGCAGCGATACAGGGGACACCAACACTGAAGCTTTCTTT.

The chain links TRBV7-8 to TRBJ2-6, with D possibly being TRBD2 (5 bases). The CDR3 has 17 residues. Germline lookup yields CDR1 SGHVS and CDR2 FQNEAQ. With 1 base removed from V and 4 bases from J, the gap between germline ends came to 14 bases. CDR3 sequence: CASSLEVRGSGANVLTF. For the CDR3, the DNA is TGTGCCAGCAGCTTAGAAGTTCGGGGATCCGGGGCCAACGTCCTGACTTTC.

This sequence joins TRBV2 and TRBJ2-3; 12 positions agree with TRBD2. Trimming at V came to 6 bases and at J to 2 bases, leaving 6 bases not matched to a gene. Germline CDR1 SNHLY, CDR2 FYNNEI. The CDR3 loop spans 16 amino acids. The CDR3 coding sequence is TGTGCCAGCAGGAGGACTAGCGGGACCGACACAGATACGCAGTATTTT. Protein sequence: CASRRTSGTDTDTQYF.

The genes are TRBV5-1 and TRBJ2-3; D ambiguous. The germline V and J ends were trimmed by 0 bases and 0 bases, with 8 bases remaining between them. The CDR3 has 15 amino acids. Germline loops: CDR1 SGHRS, CDR2 YFSETQ. CDR3 sequence (DNA): TGCGCCAGCAGCTTGGAACTTCCTAGCACAGATACGCAGTATTTT. Amino acid sequence: CASSLELPSTDTQYF.

The chain couples TRBV6-1 to TRBJ1-1, with D possibly being TRBD1 (6 bases). The germline gives CDR1 MNHNS, CDR2 SASEGT. The CDR3 is made up of 15 amino acids. Trimming took off 5 bases at V and 4 bases at J, with 17 bases between the two ends. The CDR3 DNA is TGTGCCAGCAGTCTCCTGACAGGTCGGGTCACTGAAGCTTTCTTT. Protein product: CASSLLTGRVTEAFF.

J is TRBJ2-1 and V is TRBV10-3, with D hard to call. CDR3 length: 13 residues. The V gene's germline CDR1 is ENHRY and CDR2 SYGVKD. The germline V and J ends were trimmed by 3 bases and 5 bases, with 8 bases remaining between them. CDR3 coding DNA: TGTGCCATCAGTGATCAGGAACACAATGAGCAGTTCTTC. Protein sequence: CAISDQEHNEQFF.

The rearrangement links TRBV7-9 to TRBJ1-1; 8 bases map to TRBD1. V shed 5 bases and J 4 bases; nucleotides not matched to a gene: 6. Germline CDR1 reads SEHNR; CDR2 reads FQNEAQ (reference sequence). The CDR3 is 14 residues long. Here the CDR3 reads CASSTQGDGTEAFF. CDR3 bases: TGTGCCAGCAGCACACAGGGGGACGGCACTGAAGCTTTCTTT.

V gene TRBV4-1 combines with J gene TRBJ1-1; TRBD1 matches at 9 bases. The germline CDR1 and CDR2 sequences are MGHRA and YSYEKL. V shed 4 bases and J 3 bases; nucleotides not matched to a gene: 6. The CDR3 is made up of 15 amino acids. The DNA for the CDR3 is TGCGCCAGCAGCCGGGGACAGGGATCGGACACTGAAGCTTTCTTT. It specifies CASSRGQGSDTEAFF.

The genes are TRBV6-1 and TRBJ1-1; 7 bases are a match to TRBD1. The germline gives CDR1 MNHNS, CDR2 SASEGT. The CDR3 is made up of 15 amino acids. V gave up 6 bases and J gave up 7 bases; unmatched junction bases: 14. The CDR3 sequence is CASSLFPDRDFEAFF. CDR3 DNA: TGTGCCAGCAGCCTATTTCCAGACAGGGACTTTGAAGCTTTCTTT.

This clone was detected only a few times. In nucleotides, the CDR3 is TGTGCCAGTAGTAAGGGACAGGGTAAAGAGACCCAGTACTTC. It translates to CASSKGQGKETQYF. The chain couples TRBV19 to TRBJ2-5; 9 bases align to TRBD1. This CDR3 is built from 14 residues. The V gene's germline CDR1 is LNHDA and CDR2 SQIVND (reference sequence). Trimming at V came to 4 bases and at J to 3 bases, leaving 3 bases not matched to a gene.

The chain uses TRBV2 and TRBJ2-7, with a possible D match to TRBD2 (6 bases). Trimming took 3 bases from V and 4 from J, leaving 13 bases between them. The CDR3 covers 14 residues. Germline CDR1 SNHLY, CDR2 FYNNEI. DNA for the CDR3: TGTGCCAGCAGTGAGCCCCGCGGGGTGTACGAGCAGTACTTC. This translates into CASSEPRGVYEQYF.

The genes are TRBV5-1 and TRBJ2-7, with TRBD2 identical over 10 bases. Germline-derived CDR1 and CDR2 are SGHRS and YFSETQ. The V gene end was trimmed by 3 bases and the J gene end by 6 bases; junction bases not matched to a gene: 9. The CDR3 spans 15 residues. CDR3 in amino acids: CASSWRGAGGAEQYF. Here the CDR3 DNA reads TGCGCCAGCAGCTGGCGGGGAGCGGGAGGGGCCGAGCAGTACTTC.

The chain is built from TRBV14 and TRBJ1-2; D call uncertain. CDR1 and CDR2 (germline): SGHDN, FVKESK. There are 14 residues in the CDR3. V lost 1 base and J lost 8, with 14 bases in between. The CDR3 DNA follows: TGTGCCAGCAGCCAAGTTGAGGGAGCGCGGGGCTACACCTTC. Amino acids: CASSQVEGARGYTF.

This chain joins TRBV19 and TRBJ2-4, with 8 positions matching TRBD1. The V and J ends lost 5 bases and 3 bases, in that order; junction bases with no gene match: 9. This CDR3 comprises 16 residues. Germline V gives CDR1 LNHDA, CDR2 SQIVND (reference sequence). The chain's CDR3 is CASSSRTGNSKNIQYF. The CDR3 DNA is TGTGCCAGTAGTTCTAGGACAGGGAACAGCAAAAACATTCAGTACTTC.

The rearrangement uses TRBV5-1 and TRBJ1-1; possibly TRBD1 for D (6 bases). Deletions cut 7 bases from V and 1 base from J, with 14 bases between. The CDR3 runs 14 residues. CDR1 is SGHRS and CDR2 is YFSETQ in the germline V gene. The CDR3 here is CASGEQGPNTEAFF. The CDR3 bases are TGCGCCAGCGGGGAACAGGGCCCGAACACTGAAGCTTTCTTT.

This clone has a single count. The CDR3 bases are TGCGCCAGCAGCTTGGGGATTGAGGACTATGGCTACACCTTC. Protein product: CASSLGIEDYGYTF. V gene TRBV5-1 combines with J gene TRBJ1-2, with D uncertain. Trimming pared 0 bases from V and 3 bases from J, leaving 9 bases between. Germline assignment: CDR1 SGHRS and CDR2 YFSETQ. The CDR3 totals 14 residues.